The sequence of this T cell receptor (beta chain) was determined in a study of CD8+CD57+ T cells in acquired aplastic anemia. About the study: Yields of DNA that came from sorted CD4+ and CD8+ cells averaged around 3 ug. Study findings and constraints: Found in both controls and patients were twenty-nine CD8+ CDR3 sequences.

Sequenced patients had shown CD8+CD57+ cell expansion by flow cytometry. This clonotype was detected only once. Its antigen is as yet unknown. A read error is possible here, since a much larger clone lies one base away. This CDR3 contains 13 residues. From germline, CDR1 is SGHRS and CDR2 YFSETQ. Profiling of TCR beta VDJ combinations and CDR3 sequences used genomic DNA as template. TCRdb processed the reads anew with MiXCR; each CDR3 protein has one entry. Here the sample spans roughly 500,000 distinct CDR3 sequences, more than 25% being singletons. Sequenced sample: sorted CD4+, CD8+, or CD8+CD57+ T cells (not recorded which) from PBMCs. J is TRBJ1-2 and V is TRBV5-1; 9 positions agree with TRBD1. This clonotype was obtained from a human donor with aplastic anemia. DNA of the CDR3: TGCGCCTGCAGCTTTACAGGGGGCGACGGCTACACCTTC. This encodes CACSFTGGDGYTF.